This TCR beta chain was sequenced during a study of molecular identifiers for immune sequencing clone quantification. Study background: For replicates, RNA isolated from approximately 20,000 or 100,000 naive CD8 cells was divided into five portions, of which four were sequenced.

Using its own MiXCR run on the PCR reads, TCRdb lists one record per CDR3 protein. The profile covers tens of thousands of distinct CDR3 sequences, with 15% to 20% appearing a single time and 0.99% taken by the ten largest. As for this clonotype: This likely comes from a read error, as the CDR3 has no conserved phenylalanine or tryptophan at its end.

Trimming took 2 bases from V and 6 from J, leaving 16 bases between them. The CDR3 has 15 amino acids. Germline V CDR1 and CDR2: SGHVS, FNYEAQ. Naive CD8 T cells were FACS-sorted by CD8+CD4-CCR7+CD45RA+ markers. Material for sequencing was naive CD8+ T cells from blood, with Jurkat cell RNA spiked in. The subset: FACS-sorted CD8+CD4-CCR7+CD45RA+ naive T cells. The sequence was obtained from a human donor in good health. Some libraries in this study had Jurkat cell RNA spiked in. V usage is TRBV7-6 and J usage is TRBJ1-1; D possibly corresponds to TRBD1 (6 bases). In DNA, the CDR3 is TGTGCCAGCAGCTTACTCACGACAGGAAACTCTGAAGCTTTCTCT. As protein: CASSLLTTGNSEAFS.